The 6 T cell receptor beta chains given below trace back to one sample, sequenced in a study of beta chain features in type 1 diabetes (dated by TCRdb to the late 2010s). Their recognized antigens are unknown. The receptor library was made with the immunoSEQ multiplex PCR assay. All of the isolated RNA was reverse transcribed with the High Capacity cDNA Reverse Transcription Kit, so expressed TCRB transcripts were sequenced. TCRdb's version of the immuneACCESS table is confined to in-frame rearrangements and falls short of the full clone set. An unresolved V gene accounts for under half of the shortfall where checked; the remainder is of unknown origin. This sample has 40,000 or so clones in its table, and roughly 70% of those were observed once. The top ten clonotypes cover about 2% of the sample. The paper's findings and limits, for the study overall: A moderate but significant shortening of TCRB CDR3 length was observed in type 1 diabetes patients in all four CD4+ subsets.

The sequenced material came from Tregs from blood. The cell subset or site label, as the study defines it: regulatory CD4+ T cells. These receptors all come from a woman aged 18-29 years with type 1 diabetes.

The chain is built from TRBV5-1 and TRBJ2-5; TRBD1 aligns across 8 bases. Trimming cost V 3 bases and J 2 bases; bases outside gene matches: 9. This CDR3 spans 16 amino acids. CDR1 and CDR2 from the germline V gene are SGHRS and YFSETQ. The CDR3 coding sequence is TGCGCCAGCAGCTCCTCCGGGACAGGCGAACAAGAGACCCAGTACTTC. Translation: CASSSSGTGEQETQYF.

The chain couples TRBV19 to TRBJ2-7; the match to TRBD1 covers 8 bases. Trimming took 8 bases from V and 6 from J; bases not matched to a gene: 12. The CDR3 runs 14 residues. The germline V gene has CDR1 LNHDA and CDR2 SQIVND (reference sequence). The CDR3 DNA reads as TGTGCCAGTGAGCCTCGGACAGGGAGGCGCGAGCAGTACTTC. Its translation is CASEPRTGRREQYF.

This clone has just a few counts. The chain joins TRBV5-1 to TRBJ2-3; 10 nucleotides align to TRBD2. This CDR3 is 14 amino acids long. V lost 7 bases and J lost 4; bases outside the gene matches: 6. In germline, CDR1 is SGHRS, CDR2 YFSETQ. CDR3 region: CASESGGAADTQYF. The CDR3 DNA is TGCGCCAGCGAAAGCGGGGGGGCGGCAGATACGCAGTATTTT.

The chain carries TRBV10-3 and TRBJ2-7, with 8 positions matching TRBD1. The trim removed 8 bases at V and 3 bases at J, leaving 0 bases unmatched. Germline-derived CDR1 and CDR2 are ENHRY and SYGVKD. The CDR3 sequence is 11 residues long. The CDR3 here is CAIDRGYEQYF. CDR3 sequence (DNA): TGTGCCATCGACAGGGGCTACGAGCAGTACTTC.

A few counts support this clone. This sequence joins TRBV2 and TRBJ2-1; D not certain. Trimming stripped 6 bases from V and 0 bases from J, with 12 bases between. CDR3 length equals 15 residues. CDR1 is SNHLY, CDR2 FYNNEI, per germline. The CDR3 DNA is TGTGCCAGCAGCCCCGTCCCCTTCTCCTACAATGAGCAGTTCTTC. The encoded protein is CASSPVPFSYNEQFF. Full variable domain (rest looked up from reference TRBV2 and TRBJ2-1): EPEVTQTPSHQVTQMGQEVILRCVPISNHLYFYWYRQILGQKVEFLVSFYNNEISEKSEIFDDQFSVERPDGSNFTLKIRSTKLEDSAMYFCASSPVPFSYNEQFFGPGTRLTVL.

This chain links TRBV2 with TRBJ2-4; no definite D call. V lost 6 bases, J lost 9 bases, and 15 bases lay in between. The CDR3 is 13 residues long. The germline gives CDR1 SNHLY, CDR2 FYNNEI. Here the CDR3 DNA reads TGTGCCAGCAGGGTGCTGCTAACTGGCATTCAGTACTTC. Amino acids: CASRVLLTGIQYF.